The rows below give T cell receptor beta chains drawn from one sample of a study of identical twins. TCRdb used MiXCR to reprocess the 5' RACE reads, holding one entry per CDR3 protein. This table has 1.5 million to 2 million distinct CDR3 sequences, 32% appearing once. Material: cord blood. These receptors originate from a newborn girl in good health. CDR3s include the opening cysteine and the closing phenylalanine or tryptophan. D genes are given only for firm matches. Size values are once, few and many counts, or a class for expanded clones, and some rows have none.

J	V	size	D	CDR3	DNA
TRBJ2-7	TRBV20-1	many	TRBD1	CSAMSLRTGKNEQYF	TGCAGTGCTATGTCCCTTAGGACAGGGAAGAACGAGCAGTACTTC
TRBJ1-2	TRBV5-1	NA	TRBD1	CASSLSTGDGYTF	TGCGCCAGCAGCTTGAGTACAGGGGATGGCTACACCTTC
TRBJ2-7	TRBV13	once	TRBD2	CAGSFRLAGAYEQYF	TGTGCCGGCAGTTTTAGACTAGCGGGAGCTTACGAGCAGTACTTC
TRBJ1-5	TRBV6-4	NA	NA	CASLKTVYSNQPQHF	TGTGCCAGTCTAAAGACAGTTTATAGCAATCAGCCCCAGCATTTT
TRBJ2-7	TRBV28	once	NA	CASSPQGLVAYEQYF	TGTGCCAGCAGTCCCCAAGGGCTAGTTGCCTACGAGCAGTACTTC
TRBJ2-3	TRBV7-6	NA	NA	CASSLVPGPDTQYF	TGTGCCAGCAGCTTAGTTCCGGGCCCAGATACGCAGTATTTT
TRBJ2-3	TRBV11-2	NA	TRBD2	CASSLRLAEPTDTQYF	TGTGCCAGCAGCTTACGGCTAGCGGAACCCACAGATACGCAGTATTTT
TRBJ2-1	TRBV12-3/TRBV12-4	NA	NA	CASSLTGLSSDEQFF	TGTGCCAGCAGTTTAACCGGTCTCTCCTCGGATGAGCAGTTCTTC
TRBJ1-1	TRBV2	NA	TRBD1	CASSKGQGGTEAFF	TGTGCCAGCAGTAAAGGACAGGGTGGGACTGAAGCTTTCTTT
TRBJ2-2	TRBV28	NA	NA	CASSLWAYDRGTGELFF	TGTGCCAGCAGTTTATGGGCCTACGACCGGGGGACCGGGGAGCTGTTTTTT
TRBJ2-1	TRBV14	NA	TRBD2	CASSKRAGVAETQFF	TGTGCCAGCAGCAAGAGGGCGGGAGTAGCAGAGACCCAGTTCTTC
TRBJ1-2	TRBV12-3/TRBV12-4	NA	NA	CASTRTAKNYGYTF	TGTGCCAGCACCCGGACAGCCAAAAACTATGGCTACACCTTC
TRBJ2-7	TRBV19	few	NA	CASSIIGGAYEQYF	TGTGCCAGTAGTATTATCGGCGGTGCCTACGAGCAGTACTTC
TRBJ1-2	TRBV12-3/TRBV12-4	few	TRBD1	CASSQGGMSGYTF	TGTGCCAGCAGCCAGGGGGGGATGAGTGGCTACACCTTC
TRBJ2-1	TRBV5-6	NA	NA	CASSSGQYEQFF	TGTGCCAGCAGCTCAGGACAGTACGAGCAGTTCTTC
TRBJ1-1	TRBV30	NA	NA	CAWSADLNTEAFF	TGTGCCTGGAGTGCGGACCTGAACACTGAAGCTTTCTTT
TRBJ2-7	TRBV5-1	few	TRBD2	CASSLPSGGASYEQYF	TGCGCCAGCAGCCTTCCCAGCGGGGGGGCCTCCTACGAGCAGTACTTC
TRBJ2-1	TRBV5-1	NA	NA	CASSASRPMDGQFF	TGCGCCAGCAGCGCCTCACGGCCGATGGATGGGCAGTTCTTC
TRBJ2-5	TRBV4-1	NA	TRBD2	CASSSSAVFGGRGGETQYF	TGCGCCAGCAGCTCATCGGCCGTTTTTGGCGGGAGGGGGGGAGAGACCCAGTACTTC
TRBJ1-1	TRBV7-2	NA	TRBD1	CASSLALTGGGTEAFF	TGTGCCAGCAGCTTAGCCCTAACAGGGGGCGGGACTGAAGCTTTCTTT
TRBJ2-1	TRBV2	NA	NA	CASKGGQLYNEQFF	TGTGCCAGCAAGGGGGGACAGTTATACAATGAGCAGTTCTTC
TRBJ2-3	TRBV18	NA	NA	CASSPSVGGTDTQYF	TGTGCCAGCTCACCAAGCGTCGGGGGCACAGATACGCAGTATTTT